This paragraph reports one T cell receptor beta chain. Profiled with immunoSEQ multiplex PCR; TCRdb holds only in-frame clones, not every one. The sample holds 200,000 to 250,000 clones, more than 75% seen once. This record belongs to a study of blood T cell repertoires in COVID-19. V trimming: 5 bases; J trimming: 3 bases; junction bases outside the gene matches: 5. The germline gives CDR1 MNHEY, CDR2 SVGAGI. CDR3 length equals 14 residues. The clonotype was recovered from a woman in her fifties or sixties who had recovered from COVID-19. The V call is TRBV6-5, the J call TRBJ2-3; 7 positions agree with TRBD2. Input material: PBMCs or T cells enriched from blood (not recorded which). This CDR3 reads CASSRVGGTDTQYF. For the CDR3, the DNA is TGTGCCAGCAGTAGGGTCGGGGGGACAGATACGCAGTATTTT.